This T cell receptor beta chain was identified in a study of long-term antiretroviral therapy in people with HIV. Assay version v3.0 of immunoSEQ was used, and it was run at survey level. TCRdb's copy holds only in-frame clones and misses some; the assay was immunoSEQ multiplex PCR. Of 35,000 or so clones listed, 80% to 90% were seen once; the top ten hold roughly 5%. This CDR3 spans 16 amino acids. Trimming cost V 7 bases and J 3 bases, with 24 bases left between them. Germline V gives CDR1 SQVTM, CDR2 ANQGSEA. The J gene is TRBJ1-1, the V gene TRBV29-1; D is unresolved. The clonotype originates from a woman in her 30s with HIV. The sample here was unsorted PBMCs, taken just under 2.9 years before starting antiretroviral therapy. The CDR3 spells CSGGPRLFYQDTEAFF. The CDR3 DNA is TGCAGCGGTGGACCCAGACTCTTTTACCAGGACACTGAAGCTTTCTTT.